This entry lists 18 T cell receptor beta chains sequenced from one sample in a study of technical replicates of blood from a few donors. The data were produced by immunoSEQ multiplex PCR, yet TCRdb's version contains in-frame clones alone and is incomplete. The sample carries 75,000 to 100,000 clones, 85% to 95% recorded once. Source material: T cells isolated from PBMCs. These receptor sequences come from a human donor in good health.

V is TRBV6-5 and J is TRBJ2-7, with a weak D call TRBD2 (5 bases). Per germline, CDR1 MNHEY and CDR2 SVGAGI. The CDR3 extends over 16 amino acids. V lost 4 bases and J lost 5, with 21 bases in between. Here the CDR3 reads CASSLTHGLRHHEQYF. The CDR3 region has the DNA TGTGCCAGCAGTTTAACACACGGACTCCGGCACCACGAGCAGTACTTC.

The chain links TRBV7-6 to TRBJ2-1; tentative D call: TRBD2 (6 bases). Trimming shortened V by 5 bases and J by 8 bases, and 13 bases separated the two germline ends. Germline lookup yields CDR1 SGHVS and CDR2 FNYEAQ. CDR3 length: 13 residues. DNA for the CDR3: TGTGCCAGCAGCCCGACTAGGCGAGATGAGCAGTTCTTC. This sequence encodes CASSPTRRDEQFF.

The chain joins TRBV4-2 to TRBJ1-1; no definite D call. CDR3 length: 15 amino acids. Trimming took off 2 bases at V and 5 bases at J, with 15 bases between the two ends. Per the germline V gene, CDR1 is LGHNA and CDR2 is YNFKEQ. CDR3 amino acids: CASSQLQTGGTEAFF. The CDR3 DNA sequence: TGTGCCAGCAGCCAACTACAGACGGGAGGGACTGAAGCTTTCTTT.

V is TRBV19 and J is TRBJ2-2; tentative D call: TRBD2 (6 bases). Germline-derived CDR1 and CDR2 are LNHDA and SQIVND (reference sequence). The CDR3 runs 12 residues. The V end lost 5 bases, the J end lost 6 bases, and 7 bases lay between the germline ends. The CDR3 sequence is CASSWGAGELFF. The CDR3 DNA sequence: TGTGCCAGTAGTTGGGGGGCCGGGGAGCTGTTTTTT.

The chain employs TRBV25-1 and TRBJ2-1, with a tentative D call TRBD2 (6 bases). This CDR3 region has 11 residues. Germline-derived CDR1 and CDR2 are MGHDK and SYGVNS. V was trimmed by 6 bases and J by 10 bases, leaving 10 bases between them. This chain's CDR3 is CASRLAREQFF. In DNA form, the CDR3 reads TGTGCCAGCAGACTAGCTCGGGAGCAGTTCTTC.

The V gene is TRBV6-5, the J gene TRBJ1-2; 8 bases are a match to TRBD1. The V and J ends lost 4 bases and 2 bases, in that order; junction bases with no gene match: 6. Germline V lookup: CDR1 MNHEY, CDR2 SVGAGI. This CDR3 is built from 15 residues. This chain's CDR3 is CASSSRTGTNYGYTF. CDR3 DNA sequence: TGTGCCAGCAGTTCCCGGACAGGGACCAACTATGGCTACACCTTC.

The V and J genes are TRBV9 and TRBJ2-1; no firm D call. Per the germline V gene, CDR1 is SGDLS and CDR2 is YYNGEE. The V gene lost 0 bases and the J gene lost 0 bases, with 7 bases spanning the gap. The CDR3 totals 15 residues. DNA of the CDR3: TGTGCCAGCAGCGTAGGCTCGAGCTCCTACAATGAGCAGTTCTTC. Translated, it gives CASSVGSSSYNEQFF.

The genes are TRBV6-1 and TRBJ2-7, with D possibly matching TRBD1 (5 bases). V gave up 4 bases and J gave up 3 bases, with 16 bases separating them. The CDR3 has 15 amino acids. CDR1 and CDR2 from the germline V gene are MNHNS and SASEGT. The DNA for the CDR3 is TGTGCCAGCAGTGGCGAAACAGGACCCTTCTACGAGCAGTACTTC. As protein: CASSGETGPFYEQYF.

As to this clone: An end of the junction differs from the germline gene, which may be a read error. The genes are TRBV5-1 and TRBJ1-5, with D possibly matching TRBD1 (5 bases). The CDR3 has 13 residues. Germline assignment: CDR1 SGHRS and CDR2 YFSETQ. The CDR3 reads CANSPDGQGPQHF. CDR3 DNA sequence: TGCGCCAACAGCCCGGACGGACAAGGGCCCCAGCATTTT.

This clone was observed once. The V call is TRBV7-8, the J call TRBJ1-3, with 9 bases aligning to TRBD1. The V segment lost 5 bases and the J segment 0 bases; nucleotides outside the gene matches: 11. The CDR3 is made up of 18 amino acids. Germline CDR1 and CDR2: SGHVS and FQNEAQ. CDR3 protein: CASSPRGDRALSGNTIYF. The CDR3 bases are TGTGCCAGCAGCCCAAGGGGGGACAGGGCCCTCTCTGGAAACACCATATATTTT.

This chain's CDR3 is CASSGGVYPGNTIYF. CDR3 coding DNA: TGTGCCAGCAGTGGGGGGGTCTACCCAGGAAACACCATATATTTT. V is TRBV28 and J is TRBJ1-3; D perhaps matches TRBD1 (5 bases). Per the germline V gene, CDR1 is MDHEN and CDR2 is SYDVKM. The V end lost 5 bases, the J end lost 4 bases, and 15 bases lay between the germline ends. This CDR3 spans 15 amino acids.

The rearrangement links TRBV14 to TRBJ1-1; TRBD1 matches at 7 bases. CDR1 SGHDN and CDR2 FVKESK come from the germline V gene. This CDR3 contains 15 residues. J gave up 2 bases and V 1 base, and 4 bases lay outside the gene matches. CDR3: CASSQAPGGNTEAFF. CDR3 coding DNA: TGTGCCAGCAGCCAAGCCCCAGGGGGAAACACTGAAGCTTTCTTT.

The chain uses TRBV2 and TRBJ1-6; D ambiguous. The CDR3 consists of 12 residues. The V gene lost 10 bases and the J gene lost 8 bases, with 12 bases spanning the gap. The germline V gene has CDR1 SNHLY and CDR2 FYNNEI. The CDR3 protein is CATLRGDSPLHF. In DNA, the CDR3 is TGTGCCACACTCCGCGGGGATTCACCCCTCCACTTT.

V and J are TRBV5-1 and TRBJ1-1; 8 nucleotides align to TRBD1. This CDR3 has 17 residues. The V gene end was trimmed by 4 bases and the J gene end by 3 bases; junction bases not matched to a gene: 14. From germline, CDR1 is SGHRS and CDR2 YFSETQ. The CDR3, as DNA: TGCGCCAGCAGCCCCCTAGCCCGCCCACAGGGGGACACTGAAGCTTTCTTT. It encodes CASSPLARPQGDTEAFF.

The chain employs TRBV4-1 and TRBJ2-1; TRBD1 agrees at 9 bases. Germline CDR1 reads MGHRA; CDR2 reads YSYEKL. This CDR3 has 17 residues. V trimming: 1 base; J trimming: 4 bases; junction bases outside the gene matches: 8. CDR3 protein: CASSQGSWTGVYNEQFF. DNA of the CDR3: TGCGCCAGCAGCCAAGGTTCATGGACAGGGGTATACAATGAGCAGTTCTTC.

The chain employs TRBV5-4 and TRBJ1-4; possible D gene TRBD1, 5 bases. V was shortened by 1 base and J by 2 bases, with 12 bases between the two germline ends. The V gene's germline CDR1 is SGHNT and CDR2 YYREEE (reference sequence). The CDR3 consists of 16 residues. The CDR3 loop is CASSLKTAGTNEKLFF. CDR3 sequence (DNA): TGTGCCAGCAGCTTGAAGACAGCTGGCACTAATGAAAAACTGTTTTTT.

The chain has TRBV30 and TRBJ2-7; tentative D call: TRBD1 (6 bases). The CDR3 has 15 residues. Trimming stripped 8 bases from V and 0 bases from J, with 20 bases between. Germline V gene data show CDR1 as GTSNPN and CDR2 as SVGIG (reference sequence). This chain's CDR3 is CAVHGPGQPSYEQYF. As DNA, the CDR3 is TGTGCCGTCCATGGACCGGGACAACCCTCCTACGAGCAGTACTTC. The complete variable domain, with remaining parts taken from reference TRBV30 and TRBJ2-7, reads SQTIHQWPATLVQPVGSPLSLECTVEGTSNPNLYWYRQAAGRGLQLLFYSVGIGQISSEVPQNLSASRPQDRQFILSSKKLLLSDSGFYLCAVHGPGQPSYEQYFGPGTRLTVT.

The chain carries TRBV19 and TRBJ2-7, with D unresolved. The germline gives CDR1 LNHDA, CDR2 SQIVND (reference sequence). The length of the CDR3 is 12 residues. V was clipped by 6 bases and J by 11 bases, with 17 bases between them. The chain's CDR3 is CASRPNSGQEYF. The CDR3 DNA sequence: TGTGCCAGTAGGCCCAACTCAGGTCAGGAGTACTTC.